This record covers a single T cell receptor beta chain. The sample belongs to a study of shared clonotypes between healthy human individuals. When replicate PCRs were run on sorted subsets, they used approximately 210 ng DNA, 28,000 or so T cell genomes. Profiling relied on immunoSEQ multiplex PCR, and the TCRdb table lists in-frame clones only, not all of them. The sample yields about 1.5 million clones, approximately 98% seen once. The CDR3 has 17 amino acids. Germline CDR1 is SGDLS and CDR2 is YYNGEE. V lost 0 bases, J lost 5 bases, and 10 bases stayed unmatched. The sequence came from a man between 25 and 39 years old in good health. Sequencing was performed on naive CD4+ T cells sorted from blood. The subset here: CD45RA+ positively selected. The rearrangement joins TRBV9 to TRBJ2-5; 10 bases are shared with TRBD2. CDR3 sequence (DNA): TGTGCCAGCAGCGTAGGGGGGCTAGCGGGAGTAAGGGAGACCCAGTACTTC. Protein sequence: CASSVGGLAGVRETQYF.